One and the same sample provided the 25 T cell receptor beta chains below, sequenced in a study of shared clonotypes between healthy human individuals. Libraries were prepared by immunoSEQ multiplex PCR; TCRdb keeps only in-frame clonotypes and omits some of them. Found here are hundreds of thousands of clones, approximately 96% of them singletons; the top ten hold 0.095% to 0.13%. Naive CD8 populations comprised CD45RO-negative cells positively selected for CCR7, excluding terminally differentiated effector memory CD45RA+ cells. Sequenced sample: naive CD8+ T cells sorted from blood. Every receptor here comes from a young woman in good health.

This chain joins TRBV5-4 and TRBJ2-7, with D possibly being TRBD1 (5 bases). The CDR3 loop spans 13 amino acids. Trimming removed 3 bases from V and 3 bases from J, with 10 bases in between. CDR1 SGHNT and CDR2 YYREEE come from the germline V gene (reference sequence). The CDR3 loop reads CASSSRGSYEQYF. As DNA, the CDR3 is TGTGCCAGCAGCTCAAGGGGTAGCTACGAGCAGTACTTC.

This chain links TRBV5-6 with TRBJ2-7, with D hard to call. CDR3 size: 12 residues. Trimming cost V 0 bases and J 2 bases, with 3 bases left between them. The germline gives CDR1 SGHDT, CDR2 YYEEEE. CDR3 coding DNA: TGTGCCAGCAGCTTGGAACCCTACGAGCAGTACTTC. It codes for CASSLEPYEQYF. Filled out from reference TRBV5-6 and TRBJ2-7, the complete variable domain reads DAGVTQSPTHLIKTRGQQVTLRCSPKSGHDTVSWYQQALGQGPQFIFQYYEEEERQRGNFPDRFSGHQFPNYSSELNVNALLLGDSALYLCASSLEPYEQYFGPGTRLTVT.

This chain uses TRBV28 with TRBJ1-1, with a weak D call TRBD1 (5 bases). With 3 bases removed from V and 3 bases from J, the gap between germline ends came to 17 bases. The CDR3 totals 16 residues. Looked up from germline, CDR1 is MDHEN and CDR2 is SYDVKM. Written as DNA, the CDR3 is TGTGCCAGCAGTTTTGGGCAGGGCTGCCGGGACACTGAAGCTTTCTTT. Translation: CASSFGQGCRDTEAFF.

As for this clone: This sample includes further DNA sequences coding for the same CDR3. J is TRBJ2-7 and V is TRBV28; the D gene is possibly TRBD1 (6 bases). Looked up from germline, CDR1 is MDHEN and CDR2 is SYDVKM. The germline V and J ends were trimmed by 3 bases and 4 bases, with 10 bases remaining between them. CDR3 length equals 13 residues. The chain's CDR3 is CASSFGQTYEQYF. Here the CDR3 DNA reads TGTGCCAGCAGTTTCGGACAGACATACGAGCAGTACTTC.

This chain joins TRBV30 and TRBJ2-3; TRBD2 matches 14 bases. CDR3 size: 21 residues. The junction had 22 bases not matched to a gene; V was cut back by 4 bases and J by 4 bases. Germline V gene sequence: CDR1 GTSNPN, CDR2 SVGIG (reference sequence). CDR3 sequence reads: CAWNSLPGTSGSMRSPDTQYF. The CDR3, as DNA: TGTGCCTGGAACTCCCTCCCCGGGACTAGCGGGAGTATGAGATCCCCAGATACGCAGTATTTT.

The sample holds one count of this clone. The rearrangement uses TRBV11-1 and TRBJ2-1; the match to TRBD2 covers 7 bases. This CDR3 comprises 15 residues. V lost 1 base, J lost 8 bases, and 8 bases stayed unmatched. The germline V gene has CDR1 SGHAT and CDR2 FQDESV (reference sequence). The DNA of the CDR3 is TGTGCCAGCAGCTTAGTTCTAGCGGTTGGGTATGAGCAGTTCTTC. Translating it yields CASSLVLAVGYEQFF. The entire variable domain, with the rest obtained from reference TRBV11-1 and TRBJ2-1, is as follows: EAEVAQSPRYKITEKSQAVAFWCDPISGHATLYWYRQILGQGPELLVQFQDESVVDDSQLPKDRFSAERLKGVDSTLKIQPAELGDSAMYLCASSLVLAVGYEQFFGPGTRLTVL.

The CDR3 here is CASSAGFTSGSHEQFF. The DNA of the CDR3 is TGTGCCAGCAGCGCCGGATTTACTAGCGGGAGCCATGAGCAGTTCTTC. The V gene is TRBV7-8, the J gene TRBJ2-1; 11 positions agree with TRBD2. From germline, CDR1 is SGHVS and CDR2 FQNEAQ. The V gene end was trimmed by 5 bases and the J gene end by 8 bases; junction bases not matched to a gene: 11. The CDR3 length is 16 residues.

The rearrangement links TRBV7-9 to TRBJ1-2; the match to TRBD1 covers 9 bases. CDR3 length: 15 residues. CDR1 is SEHNR and CDR2 is FQNEAQ in the germline V gene (reference sequence). J gave up 7 bases and V 0 bases, and 6 bases lay outside the gene matches. As DNA, the CDR3 is TGTGCCAGCAGCTTAGCACCCGGGACAGGGACTGGCTACACCTTC. It is translated as CASSLAPGTGTGYTF.

In this sample, this clone turned up once. The chain uses TRBV4-1 and TRBJ1-4, with D uncertain. Trimming took off 4 bases at V and 0 bases at J, with 9 bases between the two ends. The CDR3 loop spans 15 amino acids. Germline lookup yields CDR1 MGHRA and CDR2 YSYEKL. The CDR3 region is CASSPQRTTNEKLFF. CDR3 sequence (DNA): TGCGCCAGCAGCCCCCAAAGGACAACTAATGAAAAACTGTTTTTT.

Worth noting for this clone: This sample includes further DNA sequences coding for the same CDR3. The chain joins TRBV4-1 to TRBJ2-7; TRBD2 aligns across 13 bases. The CDR3 is made up of 15 amino acids. Germline V gives CDR1 MGHRA, CDR2 YSYEKL. V lost 1 base to trimming and J lost 4 bases; unmatched junction nucleotides: 1. The CDR3 DNA reads TGCGCCAGCAGCCAAGGACTAGCGGGAGGATACGAGCAGTACTTC. This sequence encodes CASSQGLAGGYEQYF.

The chain has TRBV10-3 and TRBJ2-3; D possibly corresponds to TRBD1 (5 bases). The length of the CDR3 is 14 residues. V was cut by 9 bases and J by 5 bases, with 18 bases left in between. Germline-derived CDR1 and CDR2 are ENHRY and SYGVKD. CDR3 bases: TGTGCCATTCTGGACACCTCCATGGGAGATACGCAGTATTTT. Encoded protein: CAILDTSMGDTQYF.

The V call is TRBV13, the J call TRBJ2-3; D unresolved. Trimming removed 2 bases at V and 2 bases at J, with 5 bases between. The CDR3 runs to 13 residues. CDR1 is PRHDT, CDR2 FYEKMQ, per germline (reference sequence). This chain's CDR3 is CASSLQFTDTQYF. CDR3 in DNA: TGTGCCAGCAGCTTACAATTCACAGATACGCAGTATTTT.

The chain uses TRBV14 and TRBJ1-1; TRBD1 matches 7 bases. The CDR3 spans 13 residues. With 0 bases clipped from V and 6 bases from J, the junction kept 1 base outside the gene matches. Germline assignment: CDR1 SGHDN and CDR2 FVKESK. The CDR3 sequence is CASSQDRGAEAFF. Here the CDR3 DNA reads TGTGCCAGCAGCCAAGACAGGGGGGCTGAAGCTTTCTTT.

The V call is TRBV11-2, the J call TRBJ2-3; 10 bases fit TRBD2. Germline V lookup: CDR1 SGHAT, CDR2 FQNNGV. The junction had 7 bases not matched to a gene; V was cut back by 7 bases and J by 3 bases. The CDR3 consists of 15 residues. The CDR3 loop is CASTSSGSETDTQYF. The CDR3 DNA sequence: TGTGCCAGCACTTCTAGCGGGAGTGAGACAGATACGCAGTATTTT.

This clone was seen just once. The V and J genes are TRBV7-9 and TRBJ2-5, with D tentatively TRBD1 (5 bases). The CDR3 contains 15 residues. V was pared by 1 base and J by 1 base, with 10 bases between. Germline V gives CDR1 SEHNR, CDR2 FQNEAQ (reference sequence). CDR3 in DNA: TGTGCCAGCAGCTTAGAACGTGGGGCCCAAGAGACCCAGTACTTC. Its protein is CASSLERGAQETQYF.

V is TRBV4-1 and J is TRBJ1-1; 8 nucleotides align to TRBD1. Germline CDR1 is MGHRA and CDR2 is YSYEKL. The CDR3 contains 14 residues. The junction had 5 bases not matched to a gene; V was cut back by 0 bases and J by 8 bases. In DNA, the CDR3 is TGCGCCAGCAGCCAAGATTGGGCAGGGGGCGAAGCTTTCTTT. This sequence encodes CASSQDWAGGEAFF.

This chain links TRBV30 with TRBJ1-2; D not resolved. Germline V CDR1 and CDR2: GTSNPN, SVGIG (reference sequence). This CDR3 has 13 residues. V was shortened by 5 bases and J by 5 bases, with 15 bases between the two germline ends. CDR3 DNA: TGTGCCTGGTTAAGCGGCGGTGGTTATGGCTACACCTTC. Translating it yields CAWLSGGGYGYTF.

The V and J genes are TRBV28 and TRBJ2-1, with TRBD2 matching over 8 bases. Trimming removed 3 bases from V and 7 bases from J; junction bases left unmatched: 11. The germline V gene encodes CDR1 MDHEN and CDR2 SYDVKM. This CDR3 is built from 16 residues. The CDR3 reads CASSLGAGDWGNEQFF. The CDR3 coding sequence is TGTGCCAGCAGTTTGGGAGCGGGAGACTGGGGGAATGAGCAGTTCTTC.

The J gene is TRBJ1-4, the V gene TRBV9; tentative D call: TRBD1 (5 bases). With 1 base removed from V and 4 bases from J, the gap between germline ends came to 11 bases. Germline V CDR1 and CDR2: SGDLS, YYNGEE. The CDR3 spans 15 residues. The CDR3 DNA is TGTGCCAGCAGCGTACGGGGCGGGGATAATGAAAAACTGTTTTTT. Translation gives CASSVRGGDNEKLFF. The whole variable domain, remainder taken from reference TRBV9 and TRBJ1-4, is DSGVTQTPKHLITATGQRVTLRCSPRSGDLSVYWYQQSLDQGLQFLIQYYNGEERAKGNILERFSAQQFPDLHSELNLSSLELGDSALYFCASSVRGGDNEKLFFGSGTQLSVL.

This chain connects TRBV7-2 to TRBJ2-5; perhaps D is TRBD1 or TRBD2 (5 bases each). CDR3 size: 14 residues. V dropped 8 bases and J dropped 5 bases, with 18 bases sitting between them. Looked up from germline, CDR1 is SGHTA and CDR2 is FQGNSA. CDR3: CASRPPVGEETQYF. CDR3 DNA: TGTGCCAGCCGACCCCCTGTGGGGGAGGAGACCCAGTACTTC.

The chain combines TRBV6-1 with TRBJ2-7, with a possible D match to TRBD2 (6 bases). CDR3 length: 16 amino acids. V was cut by 0 bases and J by 4 bases, with 16 bases left in between. The V gene's germline CDR1 is MNHNS and CDR2 SASEGT. The CDR3, as DNA: TGTGCCAGCAGTGAAGCACCAGTGGGGGGAATGTACGAGCAGTACTTC. It encodes CASSEAPVGGMYEQYF.

V gene TRBV27 combines with J gene TRBJ2-1; TRBD2 matches at 8 bases. V shed 6 bases and J 9 bases; nucleotides not matched to a gene: 13. This CDR3 is built from 15 residues. Germline-derived CDR1 and CDR2 are MNHEY and SMNVEV (reference sequence). The CDR3 loop reads CASSPGTSGGGEQFF. In DNA, the CDR3 is TGTGCCAGCAGCCCCGGGACTAGTGGAGGCGGTGAGCAGTTCTTC.

V gene TRBV28 combines with J gene TRBJ1-1; D is unclear. V was clipped by 5 bases and J by 5 bases, with 18 bases between them. The CDR3 contains 15 residues. The V gene's germline CDR1 is MDHEN and CDR2 SYDVKM. CDR3 nucleotide sequence: TGTGCCAGCAGTCCCCTGTTCGGCGCACGGACTGAAGCTTTCTTT. This translates into CASSPLFGARTEAFF.

The genes are TRBV30 and TRBJ1-1; a weak D match, TRBD1 (6 bases). Trimming removed 4 bases from V and 3 bases from J, with 15 bases in between. This CDR3 comprises 14 residues. CDR1 is GTSNPN and CDR2 is SVGIG in the germline V gene (reference sequence). CDR3: CAWTDGGRDTEAFF. The DNA for the CDR3 is TGTGCCTGGACTGACGGGGGGCGGGACACTGAAGCTTTCTTT.

The V and J genes are TRBV5-1 and TRBJ2-7, with D possibly matching TRBD1 (6 bases). Per germline, CDR1 SGHRS and CDR2 YFSETQ. Between the trimmed V and J ends, which lost 4 bases and 5 bases, there was a span of 10 bases. The CDR3 has 12 amino acids. The CDR3 sequence: CASSGGINEQYF. CDR3 sequence (DNA): TGCGCCAGCAGCGGGGGCATCAACGAGCAGTACTTC.